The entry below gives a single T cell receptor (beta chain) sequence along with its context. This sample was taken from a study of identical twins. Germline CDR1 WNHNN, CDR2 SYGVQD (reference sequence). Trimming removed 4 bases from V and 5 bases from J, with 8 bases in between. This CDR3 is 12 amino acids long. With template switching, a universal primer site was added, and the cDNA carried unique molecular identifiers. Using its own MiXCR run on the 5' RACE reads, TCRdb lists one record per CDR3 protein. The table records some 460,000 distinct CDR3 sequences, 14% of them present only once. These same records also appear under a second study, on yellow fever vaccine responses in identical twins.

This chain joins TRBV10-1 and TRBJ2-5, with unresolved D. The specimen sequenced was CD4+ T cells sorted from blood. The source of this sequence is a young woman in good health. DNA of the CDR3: TGCGCCAGCAGTGGTCATGGGGAGACCCAGTACTTC. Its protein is CASSGHGETQYF.